A selection of T cell receptor beta chains follows, all from one sample in a study of blood T cells in healthy people across ages. TCRdb reprocessed the 5' RACE reads via MiXCR and lists one record per CDR3 protein. Among around 1,600,000 distinct CDR3 sequences listed, approximately 43% were seen once. Sequencing input: blood. These receptors were obtained from a woman in her late teens or twenties in good health. Both conserved end residues are trimmed from each CDR3.

j_gene: TRBJ2-5; v_gene: TRBV6-6; CDR3aa: ASSYSSGAMGETQY
j_gene: TRBJ2-5; v_gene: TRBV12-3/TRBV12-4; CDR3aa: ASSLGGGKETQY
j_gene: TRBJ2-4; v_gene: TRBV20-1; CDR3aa: SARNALVAKNIQY
j_gene: TRBJ2-3; v_gene: TRBV9; CDR3aa: ASSPQRDWLSDTQY
j_gene: TRBJ1-1; v_gene: TRBV6-6; CDR3aa: ASIPRDRGHNTEAF
j_gene: TRBJ1-1; v_gene: TRBV5-6; CDR3aa: ASNPQRAAWTEAF
j_gene: TRBJ1-5; v_gene: TRBV28; CDR3aa: ASTQMGFGQPQH
j_gene: TRBJ1-6; v_gene: TRBV20-1; CDR3aa: SARDLQDNSPLH
j_gene: TRBJ1-2; v_gene: TRBV18; CDR3aa: ASSPTGTGAKIDYGYT
j_gene: TRBJ1-6; v_gene: TRBV19; CDR3aa: AGSPNDRSNSPLH
j_gene: TRBJ2-7; v_gene: TRBV27; CDR3aa: ASSFSPGRLTSAYEQY
j_gene: TRBJ2-2; v_gene: TRBV12-3/TRBV12-4; CDR3aa: ASKQGNTGELF
j_gene: TRBJ2-3; v_gene: TRBV29-1; CDR3aa: SVGTSGRKDTQY
j_gene: TRBJ2-1; v_gene: TRBV6-2/TRBV6-3; CDR3aa: ASSSGLAGVSEQF
j_gene: TRBJ2-5; v_gene: TRBV10-3; CDR3aa: AIKAVGTGRETQY
j_gene: TRBJ1-2; v_gene: TRBV20-1; CDR3aa: SAKDRVHGYT
j_gene: TRBJ2-4; v_gene: TRBV5-1; CDR3aa: ASSLQQGSAKNIQY
j_gene: TRBJ1-2; v_gene: TRBV12-3/TRBV12-4; CDR3aa: ARPSRGEDNYGYT
j_gene: TRBJ1-2; v_gene: TRBV7-9; CDR3aa: ASSSHRVGHGYT
j_gene: TRBJ2-2; v_gene: TRBV12-3/TRBV12-4; CDR3aa: ASSLVDGDGELF
j_gene: TRBJ2-3; v_gene: TRBV3-1; CDR3aa: ASSRLAGKADTQY
j_gene: TRBJ2-7; v_gene: TRBV20-1; CDR3aa: SAPGLAGGLGYEQY
j_gene: TRBJ2-4; v_gene: TRBV6-6; CDR3aa: ASSPKLALIAKNIQY
j_gene: TRBJ1-1; v_gene: TRBV5-1; CDR3aa: ASSLGRRPLNTEAF
j_gene: TRBJ2-3; v_gene: TRBV5-5; CDR3aa: VSSRTDTQY
j_gene: TRBJ2-7; v_gene: TRBV12-3/TRBV12-4; CDR3aa: ASSFLGTSGSLNEQY
j_gene: TRBJ2-7; v_gene: TRBV20-1; CDR3aa: SARALSGRNDYNEQY
j_gene: TRBJ2-7; v_gene: TRBV20-1; CDR3aa: SAAGRSGGASSYEQY
j_gene: TRBJ2-7; v_gene: TRBV10-2; CDR3aa: ASSDFGTGSYEQY
j_gene: TRBJ2-1; v_gene: TRBV2; CDR3aa: ASSEGQPGDNEQF
j_gene: TRBJ2-3; v_gene: TRBV5-1; CDR3aa: ANSLIGTGIPDTQY
j_gene: TRBJ2-1; v_gene: TRBV6-1; CDR3aa: ASSGLDRSYNEQF
j_gene: TRBJ2-5; v_gene: TRBV6-1; CDR3aa: ASSEAGQY
j_gene: TRBJ1-1; v_gene: TRBV4-1; CDR3aa: ASSQELPGGHLNTEAF
j_gene: TRBJ1-2; v_gene: TRBV12-5; CDR3aa: ASGRENYGYT
j_gene: TRBJ2-3; v_gene: TRBV29-1; CDR3aa: SAAPTGSDTQY
j_gene: TRBJ2-1; v_gene: TRBV4-1; CDR3aa: ASSLTARVPYNEQF
j_gene: TRBJ1-2; v_gene: TRBV12-3/TRBV12-4; CDR3aa: ASSFLAANYGYT
j_gene: TRBJ2-1; v_gene: TRBV6-5; CDR3aa: ASSYSTGGDEQF
j_gene: .; v_gene: TRBV20-1; CDR3aa: SALREGYEQY
j_gene: TRBJ2-3; v_gene: TRBV7-9; CDR3aa: SSSLGLDTQY
j_gene: TRBJ1-2; v_gene: TRBV10-3; CDR3aa: AIAGQGEGYT
j_gene: TRBJ2-3; v_gene: TRBV2; CDR3aa: ASSEVGDYDFTDTQY
j_gene: TRBJ2-3; v_gene: TRBV12-3/TRBV12-4; CDR3aa: ASSSPGRTDTQY
j_gene: TRBJ2-1; v_gene: TRBV20-1; CDR3aa: SASNSQSGGNEQF
j_gene: TRBJ2-7; v_gene: TRBV10-3; CDR3aa: AISGLFPEQY
j_gene: TRBJ1-2; v_gene: TRBV12-3/TRBV12-4; CDR3aa: ASSFWGIRGYT
j_gene: TRBJ2-7; v_gene: TRBV5-1; CDR3aa: ASGDTGTTYEQY